Given below is one T cell receptor beta chain in context. These data originate in a study of CD8+ T cells in alopecia areata. TCR sequencing used cDNA made by reverse transcription of extracted RNA. Sequenced by immunoSEQ multiplex PCR; TCRdb stores in-frame clones only, minus some. Among 200,000 to 250,000 clones listed, approximately 61% were seen once. The receptor's source is a human donor with alopecia areata. This sample comprised CD4+ T cells sorted from blood, obtained at week 0.

CDR3 nucleotides: TGTGCCAGCAGCTCTAACTATGGCTACACCTTC. It is translated as CASSSNYGYTF. This chain connects TRBV5-6 to TRBJ1-2; D is uncertain. Deletions cut 3 bases from V and 0 bases from J, with 0 bases between. Germline loops: CDR1 SGHDT, CDR2 YYEEEE. The CDR3 loop spans 11 amino acids.